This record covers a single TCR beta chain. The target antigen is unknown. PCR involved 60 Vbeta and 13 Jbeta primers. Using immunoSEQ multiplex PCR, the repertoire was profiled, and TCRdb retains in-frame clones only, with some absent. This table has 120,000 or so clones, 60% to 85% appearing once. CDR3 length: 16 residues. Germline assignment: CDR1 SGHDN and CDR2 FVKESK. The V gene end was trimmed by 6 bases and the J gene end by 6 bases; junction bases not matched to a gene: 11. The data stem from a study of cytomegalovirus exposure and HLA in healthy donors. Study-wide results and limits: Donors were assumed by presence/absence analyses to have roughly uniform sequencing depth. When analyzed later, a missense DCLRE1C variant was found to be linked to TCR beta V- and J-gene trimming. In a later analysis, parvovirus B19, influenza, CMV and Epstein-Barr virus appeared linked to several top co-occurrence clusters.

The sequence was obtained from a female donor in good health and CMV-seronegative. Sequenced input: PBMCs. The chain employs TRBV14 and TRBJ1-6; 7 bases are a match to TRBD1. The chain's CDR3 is CASSLAGGSRNSPLHF. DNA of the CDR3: TGTGCCAGCAGTCTCGCAGGGGGATCACGTAATTCACCCCTCCACTTT.